This TCR beta chain is drawn from a study of T-cell reconstitution after alpha-beta-depleted transplantation in children. The TCRbeta library was prepared with unique molecular identifiers. TCRdb re-derived calls from the PCR reads in MiXCR, one entry per CDR3 protein. The table has 780,000 or so distinct CDR3 sequences, about 15% seen once. With 0 bases clipped from V and 3 bases from J, the junction kept 5 bases outside the gene matches. The CDR3 loop spans 15 amino acids. CDR1 and CDR2 (germline): MNHEY, SMNVEV (reference sequence). General study points: One year post-transplant, T-cell counts and diversity were largely derived from T cells produced anew. Roughly two months post-transplant, alpha-beta T cells reportedly originated from several hundred graft clones that had expanded.

This clonotype was observed a few times. Its matching antigen is unknown. The V call is TRBV27, the J call TRBJ2-7, with TRBD2 matching 7 bases. The starting material was PBMCs, mostly from graft donor cells, obtained 360 days after TCRalphabeta/CD19-depleted stem cell transplant. The source is a male patient younger than 18 who had a stem cell transplant for acute lymphoblastic leukemia, so the T cells may come from the graft donor. CDR3 bases: TGTGCCAGCAGTTTATCGGGGGGGACCGGCTACGAGCAGTACTTC. As protein: CASSLSGGTGYEQYF.